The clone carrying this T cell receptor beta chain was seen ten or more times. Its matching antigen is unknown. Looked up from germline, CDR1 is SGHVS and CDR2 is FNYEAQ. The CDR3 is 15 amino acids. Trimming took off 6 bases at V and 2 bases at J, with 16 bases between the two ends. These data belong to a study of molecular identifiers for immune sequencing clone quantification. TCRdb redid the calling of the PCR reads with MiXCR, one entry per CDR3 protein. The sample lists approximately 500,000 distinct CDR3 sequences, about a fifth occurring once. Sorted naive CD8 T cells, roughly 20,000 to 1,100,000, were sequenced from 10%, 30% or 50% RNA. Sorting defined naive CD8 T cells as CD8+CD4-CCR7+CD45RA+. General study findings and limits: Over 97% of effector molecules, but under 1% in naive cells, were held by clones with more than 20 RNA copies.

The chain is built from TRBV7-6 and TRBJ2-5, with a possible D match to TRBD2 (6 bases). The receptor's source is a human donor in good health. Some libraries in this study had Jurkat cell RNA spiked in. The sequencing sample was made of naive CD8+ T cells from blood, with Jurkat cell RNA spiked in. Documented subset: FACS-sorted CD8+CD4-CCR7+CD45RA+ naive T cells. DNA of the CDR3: TGTGCCAGCAGTACGCGGGACTCCGGGCAAGAGACCCAGTACTTC. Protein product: CASSTRDSGQETQYF.